Given below is one T cell receptor beta chain in context. Its antigen specificity is not known. Nothing much larger sits one base from this clone, and base qualities are not available. The CDR3 numbers 15 residues from cysteine through phenylalanine. The retained sequence is limited to the CDR3, 45 bases, with the frame set at the first base. As encoded in the germline V gene, CDR1 is SGDLS while CDR2 is YYNGEE. Here V drops 4 bases and J drops 2 bases, and the junction holds 2 bases not matched to any gene. This record comes from a study of shared clonotypes between healthy human individuals (dated by TCRdb to about 2020). At the level of the whole study: The cohort included a few men and a couple of women between 18 and 49 years of age. Per donor, three plates each were used for CD4 naive and CD4 memory, two for CD8 naive, and one for CD8 memory. To estimate repertoire size and how much clonotypes are shared between individuals, the study performed deep sequencing of blood TCR repertoires from a handful of healthy adults. Different laboratories and diverse techniques were used to prepare libraries and sequence TCR repertoires, to increase sequencing depth and limit assay-specific biases. Each donor's leukapheresis produced roughly between roughly 0.85 and 9.5 billion PBMCs.

For the CD8 naive samples, CD45RO-negative cells were positively selected for CCR7, yielding a CD45RA+CCR7+ population from which TemRA cells were excluded. Healthy HIV-negative adults with no recently reported acute infections or vaccinations were included as donors. Every donor was a Caucasian adult residing in Nashville, Tennessee, USA. After blood collection by leukapheresis, PBMCs were isolated using Ficoll-Histopaque density gradient centrifugation and then cryopreserved in the vapor phase of liquid nitrogen. Analytical flow cytometry was used to check the purity and quantity of every magnetically sorted T cell population. Genomic DNA was isolated from each sorted fraction and quantified by UV absorbance on a Nanodrop 2000c. On the study overall, not on this receptor specifically: The genetic and exposure-history diversity represented was limited by the small number of donors. Clonotypes shared by all four sorted-subset donors showed higher generation probabilities than non-shared clonotypes. Larger estimated clonotype richness was generally found for naive subsets than for memory subsets. Pairwise subsampling led to the expectation that sequencing depth would affect the degree of clonotype sharing among donors. Even with the large sequencing depth, rarefaction of the sorted-subset datasets indicated that sequencing was incomplete. Approximately 5% of naive CD4, around 3.6% of naive CD8, 2.3% of memory CD4, and 0.4% of memory CD8 clonotypes were shared across four donors. Sampling was restricted to blood, and TCR repertoires in tissues likely differ from the TCR repertoires found in blood.

Using the deep immunoSEQ assay, TCR CDR3 regions were amplified from genomic DNA by multiplex PCR. Genomic DNA extracted from each cell subset was distributed evenly over all wells of several immunoSEQ 96-well plates, and each plate served as one replicate. For sorted subsets, about 210 ng of genomic DNA, equivalent to around 29,000 T cell genomes, went into each replicate PCR. Purified libraries were quantified with a Qubit 3.0 fluorometer, sized on a Bioanalyzer 2100, and re-quantified with the KAPA Library Quantification kit. Each immunoSEQ 96-well plate was sequenced on its own single-read 150-cycle Illumina NextSeq 550 flow cell. As for the authors' bioinformatics: Because the immunoSEQ output held only junctional sequences and lacked quality scores, the filtering could not match the filtering applied to full-length reads. To assign V/J genes and CDR3, sequences were annotated using PyIR, a Python wrapper for IgBLAST v1.9, with IMGT germline references. Reads with weak V/J assignments (E-value above 1e-6), missing CDR3, stop codons, out-of-frame junctions, or ambiguous translated residues were removed. V3J clonotypes were defined by identical inferred V gene, J gene, and CDR3 amino acid sequence. Percentage overlap between repertoires was calculated by dividing the number of shared unique clonotypes by the size of the smaller repertoire. RTK rarefaction, the Chao1 estimator, and Recon v2.1 estimates of unobserved clonotypes were used to assess repertoire richness. Generation probabilities were computed with OLGA for all TCRbeta clonotypes obtained by the gDNA method from a few donors. The source is immuneACCESS, and TCRdb retained only in-frame sequences with V and J called. Part of the clones is not carried over; for the studies checked, unresolved V genes explain less than half of this, and the remainder is unexplained. The D gene and trimming were derived from the DNA, and the V and J assignments and clone size from that table. The sample contains about 870,000 clones, almost 95% of them found a single time. More than 20% of the sample is in the top ten clones.

In this chain, TRBV9 is recombined with TRBJ2-4, with TRBD2 identical over 11 junction bases. The origin of this receptor is a man younger than 45 in good health. Source material: naive CD8+ T cells sorted from blood. The sample's cell subset or site, from its label and the paper: CD45RA+CCR7+. In nucleotide form, the sequence is TGTGCCAGCAGCCCTAGCGGGAGGCCCAAAAACATTCAGTACTTC. Translated, this is CASSPSGRPKNIQYF.